Below, 28 T cell receptor beta chains from the same sample are listed, as sequenced in a study of T cells in Graves' hyperthyroidism and ophthalmopathy. What was amplified from RNA transcripts were TCR beta CDR3 regions. The HTBI set primed first-round TCR CDR3 RT-PCR. TCRdb recomputed calls from the multiplex PCR reads with MiXCR, one row per CDR3 protein. The table lists more than 150,000 distinct CDR3 sequences, 15% to 20% of them singletons. Material: blood. The receptors were sampled from a woman between 45 and 60 years old with Graves' hyperthyroidism.

This clonotype was seen at least ten times. The chain employs TRBV3-1 and TRBJ1-3; D unresolved. This CDR3 contains 14 residues. Trimming left V 0 bases short and J 4 bases short, with 7 bases between. Germline V gene data show CDR1 as LGHDT and CDR2 as YNNKEL (reference sequence). CDR3 region: CASSQDHGGNTIYF. In DNA, the CDR3 is TGTGCCAGCAGCCAAGATCACGGCGGAAACACCATATATTTT.

The sample holds many counts of this clonotype. The chain combines TRBV12-3 or TRBV12-4 with TRBJ1-2, with D hard to call. With 6 bases removed from V and 2 bases from J, the gap between germline ends came to 16 bases. The CDR3 is 15 amino acids. CDR3 loop: CASRKEDGTNYGYTF. The CDR3 DNA is TGTGCCAGCAGGAAAGAAGACGGAACCAACTATGGCTACACCTTC.

This clonotype was counted many times. The rearrangement joins TRBV24-1 to TRBJ2-2; 7 bases agree with TRBD1. Germline values: CDR1 KGHDR, CDR2 SFDVKD. This CDR3 spans 15 amino acids. The trim removed 2 bases at V and 4 bases at J, leaving 3 bases unmatched. The CDR3 nucleotides read TGTGCCACCAGTGATTCCGGGACAGTCACCGGGGAGCTGTTTTTT. Its protein is CATSDSGTVTGELFF.

The table lists this clonotype with many counts. This sequence joins TRBV12-3 or TRBV12-4 and TRBJ2-2; D perhaps matches TRBD2 (6 bases). This CDR3 region has 13 residues. V was cut by 3 bases and J by 7 bases, with 9 bases left in between. This CDR3 reads CASSFGGIGELFF. Here the CDR3 DNA reads TGTGCCAGCAGTTTTGGCGGGATCGGGGAGCTGTTTTTT.

This clonotype was recorded many times. The V and J genes are TRBV6-1 and TRBJ2-2, with D uncertain. Trimming shortened V by 6 bases and J by 2 bases, and 10 bases separated the two germline ends. Germline CDR1 is MNHNS and CDR2 is SASEGT. This CDR3 is 14 amino acids long. CDR3 region: CASRTVANTGELFF. The CDR3 DNA is TGTGCCAGCAGGACGGTGGCAAACACCGGGGAGCTGTTTTTT.

In this sample, this clonotype turned up many times. The CDR3 region has the DNA TGCGCCAGCAGAGATGAAAATAACTATGGCTACACCTTC. Translated: CASRDENNYGYTF. The chain employs TRBV5-1 and TRBJ1-2; D is undetermined. The CDR3 is 13 residues long. Germline V gene data show CDR1 as SGHRS and CDR2 as YFSETQ. Trimming shortened V by 5 bases and J by 1 base, and 9 bases separated the two germline ends. Complete variable domain (other parts from reference TRBV5-1 and TRBJ1-2): KAGVTQTPRYLIKTRGQQVTLSCSPISGHRSVSWYQQTPGQGLQFLFEYFSETQRNKGNFPGRFSGRQFSNSRSEMNVSTLELGDSALYLCASRDENNYGYTFGSGTRLTVV.

The chain has TRBV4-3 and TRBJ2-3; 10 bases map to TRBD2. Germline assignment: CDR1 LGHNA and CDR2 YSLEER. The CDR3 extends over 16 amino acids. Unmatched junction bases numbered 8, after V lost 4 bases and J lost 4 bases. The CDR3 sequence is CASSPTGTSEADTQYF. CDR3 sequence (DNA): TGCGCCAGCAGCCCAACCGGGACTAGCGAAGCAGATACGCAGTATTTT.

V gene TRBV5-1 combines with J gene TRBJ1-2; D remains ambiguous. The CDR3 runs 14 residues. Germline-derived CDR1 and CDR2 are SGHRS and YFSETQ. The V gene lost 4 bases and the J gene lost 3 bases, with 13 bases spanning the gap. The CDR3 nucleotides read TGCGCCAGCAGCCCGTCTGGGATGGACTATGGCTACACCTTC. Translating it yields CASSPSGMDYGYTF. Using reference TRBV5-1 and TRBJ1-2 for the parts outside the CDR3, the full variable domain is KAGVTQTPRYLIKTRGQQVTLSCSPISGHRSVSWYQQTPGQGLQFLFEYFSETQRNKGNFPGRFSGRQFSNSRSEMNVSTLELGDSALYLCASSPSGMDYGYTFGSGTRLTVV.

This clonotype was picked up many times. The CDR3 sequence is CASSLTRVPGTDTQYF. In DNA form, the CDR3 reads TGTGCCAGCAGCTTAACGAGGGTACCCGGGACCGATACGCAGTATTTT. The chain combines TRBV11-2 with TRBJ2-3; tentatively, D is TRBD1 or TRBD2 (5 bases each). CDR3 length: 16 residues. Deletions cut 2 bases from V and 6 bases from J, with 18 bases between. Germline loops: CDR1 SGHAT, CDR2 FQNNGV.

In its sample, this clonotype was seen many times. J is TRBJ2-7 and V is TRBV28, with 7 nucleotides matching TRBD1. Looked up from germline, CDR1 is MDHEN and CDR2 is SYDVKM. The V gene end was trimmed by 3 bases and the J gene end by 3 bases; junction bases not matched to a gene: 14. The CDR3 has 17 residues. DNA for the CDR3: TGTGCCAGCAGTTTCTTTACTCGTTGGGACAGAAACTACGAGCAGTACTTC. As protein: CASSFFTRWDRNYEQYF.

This clonotype has ten or more counts. The V call is TRBV11-2, the J call TRBJ2-3; D may match TRBD1 or TRBD2 (5 bases each). The CDR3 has 15 residues. The germline V gene encodes CDR1 SGHAT and CDR2 FQNNGV. V lost 1 base and J lost 2, with 10 bases in between. DNA of the CDR3: TGTGCCAGCAGCTTAGGAACGGGGCCCACAGATACGCAGTATTTT. Protein: CASSLGTGPTDTQYF.

This clonotype was counted ten times or more. This chain connects TRBV3-1 to TRBJ2-7; TRBD2 agrees at 15 bases. V lost 1 base, J lost 1 base, and 5 bases stayed unmatched. CDR3 length equals 18 residues. Germline-derived CDR1 and CDR2 are LGHDT and YNNKEL (reference sequence). CDR3 region: CASSQAGLAGGHSYEQYF. CDR3 DNA: TGTGCCAGCAGCCAAGCGGGACTAGCGGGGGGCCATTCCTACGAGCAGTACTTC.

At least ten counts were recorded for this clonotype. The chain links TRBV2 to TRBJ2-4, with no clear D. The CDR3 spans 12 residues. Per germline, CDR1 SNHLY and CDR2 FYNNEI. Deletions cut 8 bases from V and 7 bases from J, with 12 bases between. CDR3 in DNA: TGTGCCAGCTCCTTGGGGTCTAACATTCAGTACTTC. Its translation: CASSLGSNIQYF.

This clonotype was observed many times. CDR3 in amino acids: CASRIGTREGQPQHF. The DNA of the CDR3 is TGTGCCAGCAGGATTGGGACCCGGGAAGGGCAGCCCCAGCATTTT. V gene TRBV6-2 or TRBV6-3 combines with J gene TRBJ1-5; TRBD1 is a possible D gene (5 bases). Germline CDR1 MNHEY, CDR2 SVGEGT. V shed 6 bases and J shed 7 bases, with 19 bases lying between them. The CDR3 extends over 15 amino acids.

This clonotype was found many times. V usage is TRBV7-9 and J usage is TRBJ1-4; no clear D gene. Germline V CDR1 and CDR2: SEHNR, FQNEAQ (reference sequence). V was trimmed by 6 bases and J by 0 bases, leaving 8 bases between them. The CDR3 runs 14 residues. The CDR3 DNA sequence: TGTGCCAGCAGAAAGGACGCAACTAATGAAAAACTGTTTTTT. This codes for CASRKDATNEKLFF.

This clonotype was observed at least ten times. The J gene is TRBJ1-2, the V gene TRBV29-1; D might be TRBD1 (5 bases). This CDR3 is built from 14 residues. From germline, CDR1 is SQVTM and CDR2 ANQGSEA. Deletions cut 4 bases from V and 0 bases from J, with 12 bases between. This chain's CDR3 is CSVVKDTSNYGYTF. DNA for the CDR3: TGCAGCGTTGTTAAGGACACCTCTAACTATGGCTACACCTTC.

The chain employs TRBV11-3 and TRBJ1-3, with D uncertain. Trimming took 0 bases from V and 3 from J, leaving 18 bases between them. Germline V gene lookup returns CDR1 SGHNT and CDR2 YENEEA. This CDR3 has 18 residues. This CDR3 reads CASSLDLHGLRFGNTIYF. In DNA form, the CDR3 reads TGTGCCAGCAGCTTAGATCTACACGGCCTCCGCTTTGGAAACACCATATATTTT.

This clonotype was detected many times. The rearrangement links TRBV5-4 to TRBJ2-6, with no clear D. CDR3 length equals 14 residues. CDR1 is SGHNT, CDR2 YYREEE, per germline (reference sequence). V gave up 4 bases and J gave up 4 bases, with 9 bases separating them. CDR3 DNA sequence: TGTGCCAGCAGCATCCGAGGCGGGGCCAACGTCCTGACTTTC. Translated, it gives CASSIRGGANVLTF.

This clonotype has ten or more counts. The rearrangement uses TRBV28 and TRBJ2-7; D is unclear. Looked up from germline, CDR1 is MDHEN and CDR2 is SYDVKM. V was cut by 4 bases and J by 1 base, with 8 bases left in between. This CDR3 comprises 13 residues. CDR3 residues: CASSSLPSYEQYF. CDR3 nucleotide sequence: TGTGCCAGCAGTTCATTACCTTCCTACGAGCAGTACTTC.

At least ten counts were recorded for this clonotype. The V gene is TRBV7-2, the J gene TRBJ2-7, with D perhaps matching TRBD2 (6 bases). Per germline, CDR1 SGHTA and CDR2 FQGNSA. The CDR3 consists of 18 residues. V was trimmed by 1 base and J by 0 bases, leaving 19 bases between them. The CDR3: CASSLGGSRGPLSYEQYF. In DNA form, the CDR3 reads TGTGCCAGCAGCTTAGGGGGCTCGCGGGGCCCCCTCTCCTACGAGCAGTACTTC.

This chain links TRBV9 with TRBJ2-1; 7 bases are shared with TRBD1. Germline V gene lookup returns CDR1 SGDLS and CDR2 YYNGEE. Losses at the gene ends were 4 bases for V and 0 bases for J; bases not matched to a gene: 7. This CDR3 has 16 amino acids. The CDR3 here is CASSSSSGGSYNEQFF. The CDR3, as DNA: TGTGCCAGCAGCTCGAGCTCAGGGGGCTCCTACAATGAGCAGTTCTTC.

The genes are TRBV4-1 and TRBJ1-2; possible D gene TRBD1, 6 bases. Per the germline V gene, CDR1 is MGHRA and CDR2 is YSYEKL. The ends were cut back, 0 bases at V and 4 bases at J, with 18 bases in the middle. CDR3 size: 17 residues. The DNA of the CDR3 is TGCGCCAGCAGCCAAGATGGACAGTACGACGGGGGCTATGGCTACACCTTC. Encoded protein: CASSQDGQYDGGYGYTF.

The sample holds many counts of this clonotype. This sequence joins TRBV28 and TRBJ1-2; D is undetermined. Germline values: CDR1 MDHEN, CDR2 SYDVKM. Between the trimmed V and J ends, which lost 7 bases and 8 bases, there was a span of 20 bases. The CDR3 spans 14 residues. The CDR3: CASIPSGQDGGYTF. CDR3 nucleotides: TGTGCCAGCATCCCATCCGGGCAGGACGGAGGCTACACCTTC.

This clonotype was detected ten times or more. V gene TRBV9 combines with J gene TRBJ1-1; 12 bases are shared with TRBD1. Losses at the gene ends were 4 bases for V and 2 bases for J; bases not matched to a gene: 6. This CDR3 is built from 16 residues. The V gene's germline CDR1 is SGDLS and CDR2 YYNGEE. This chain's CDR3 is CASSPTGTGGNTEAFF. The DNA of the CDR3 is TGTGCCAGCAGCCCAACGGGGACAGGGGGCAACACTGAAGCTTTCTTT.

There are many counts of this clonotype. This chain connects TRBV28 to TRBJ2-7; D tentatively fits TRBD1 or TRBD2 (5 bases each). Trimming stripped 5 bases from V and 0 bases from J, with 14 bases between. The CDR3 loop spans 15 amino acids. CDR1 is MDHEN and CDR2 is SYDVKM in the germline V gene. The CDR3 nucleotides read TGTGCCAGCAGTAACTGGGACGGCATCTCCTACGAGCAGTACTTC. Amino acids: CASSNWDGISYEQYF.

This clonotype was seen many times. The chain couples TRBV4-1 to TRBJ2-7; maybe TRBD1 (5 bases). Germline loops: CDR1 MGHRA, CDR2 YSYEKL. Trimming stripped 0 bases from V and 3 bases from J, with 12 bases between. The CDR3 spans 15 residues. CDR3 protein: CASSQEAGMSYEQYF. The DNA for the CDR3 is TGCGCCAGCAGCCAAGAAGCAGGGATGAGCTACGAGCAGTACTTC.

Many counts were recorded for this clonotype. The V call is TRBV11-2, the J call TRBJ1-2, with unresolved D. Trimming took off 1 base at V and 1 base at J, with 16 bases between the two ends. The CDR3 runs 17 residues. In germline, CDR1 is SGHAT, CDR2 FQNNGV. The DNA of the CDR3 is TGTGCCAGCAGCTTAGGAGTAAAGCAGCGACTTAACTATGGCTACACCTTC. This gives the protein CASSLGVKQRLNYGYTF.

J is TRBJ1-1 and V is TRBV19, with TRBD1 matching over 7 bases. Germline assignment: CDR1 LNHDA and CDR2 SQIVND (reference sequence). V was pared by 7 bases and J by 0 bases, with 5 bases of the junction left unmatched. The CDR3 runs to 14 residues. The chain's CDR3 is CASKGTVMNTEAFF. In DNA form, the CDR3 reads TGTGCCAGTAAAGGGACAGTCATGAACACTGAAGCTTTCTTT.